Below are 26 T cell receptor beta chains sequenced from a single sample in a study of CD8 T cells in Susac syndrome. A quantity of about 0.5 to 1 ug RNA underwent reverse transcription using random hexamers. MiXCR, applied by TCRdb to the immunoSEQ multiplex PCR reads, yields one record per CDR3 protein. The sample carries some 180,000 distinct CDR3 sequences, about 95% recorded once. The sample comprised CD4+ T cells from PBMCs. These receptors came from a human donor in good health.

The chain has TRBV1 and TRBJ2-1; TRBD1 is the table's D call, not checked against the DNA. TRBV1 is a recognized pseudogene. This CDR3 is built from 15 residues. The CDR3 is CTSSHPRAPNDEQFF. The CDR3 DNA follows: TGCACCAGCAGCCATCCCAGGGCGCCGAACGATGAGCAGTTCTTC.

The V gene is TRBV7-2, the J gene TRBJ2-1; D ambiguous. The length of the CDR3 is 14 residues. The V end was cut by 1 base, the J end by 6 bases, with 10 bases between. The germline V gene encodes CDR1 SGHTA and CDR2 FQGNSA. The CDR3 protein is CASSLEARINEQFF. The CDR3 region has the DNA TGTGCCAGCAGCTTAGAGGCACGAATCAATGAGCAGTTCTTC.

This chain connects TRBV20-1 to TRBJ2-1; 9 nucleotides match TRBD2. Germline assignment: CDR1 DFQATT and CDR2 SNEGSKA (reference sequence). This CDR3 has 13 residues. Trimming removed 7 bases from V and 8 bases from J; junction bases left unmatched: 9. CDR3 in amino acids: CSVLAGEWDEQFF. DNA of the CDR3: TGCAGTGTATTAGCGGGAGAGTGGGATGAGCAGTTCTTC.

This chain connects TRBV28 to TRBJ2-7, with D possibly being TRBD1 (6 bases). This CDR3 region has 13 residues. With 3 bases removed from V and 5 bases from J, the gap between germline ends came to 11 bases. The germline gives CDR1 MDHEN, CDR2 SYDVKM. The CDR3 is CASSFPRTDEQYF. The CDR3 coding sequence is TGTGCCAGCAGTTTCCCCCGGACAGACGAGCAGTACTTC.

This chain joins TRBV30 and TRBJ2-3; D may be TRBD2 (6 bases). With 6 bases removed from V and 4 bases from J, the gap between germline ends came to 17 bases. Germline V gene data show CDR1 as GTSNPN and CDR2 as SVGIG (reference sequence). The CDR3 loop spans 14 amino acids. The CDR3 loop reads CACTMGGVPDTQYF. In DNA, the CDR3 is TGTGCCTGCACCATGGGGGGAGTACCAGATACGCAGTATTTT.

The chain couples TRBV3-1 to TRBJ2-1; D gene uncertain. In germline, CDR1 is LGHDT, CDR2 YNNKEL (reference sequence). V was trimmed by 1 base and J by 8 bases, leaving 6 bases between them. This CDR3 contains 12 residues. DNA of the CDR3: TGTGCCAGCAGCCAAGTAACGGATGAGCAGTTCTTC. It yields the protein CASSQVTDEQFF.

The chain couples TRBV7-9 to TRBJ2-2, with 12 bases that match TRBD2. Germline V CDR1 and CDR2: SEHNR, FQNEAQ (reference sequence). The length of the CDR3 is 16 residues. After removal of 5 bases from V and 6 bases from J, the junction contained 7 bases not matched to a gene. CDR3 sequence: CASSLQTSGRAGELFF. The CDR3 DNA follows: TGTGCCAGCAGCCTACAGACTAGCGGGAGAGCCGGGGAGCTGTTTTTT.

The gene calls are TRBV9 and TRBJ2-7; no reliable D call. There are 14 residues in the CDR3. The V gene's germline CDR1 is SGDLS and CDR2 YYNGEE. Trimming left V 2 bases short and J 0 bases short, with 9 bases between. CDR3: CASSVDTHSYEQYF. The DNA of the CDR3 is TGTGCCAGCAGCGTCGACACTCACTCCTACGAGCAGTACTTC.

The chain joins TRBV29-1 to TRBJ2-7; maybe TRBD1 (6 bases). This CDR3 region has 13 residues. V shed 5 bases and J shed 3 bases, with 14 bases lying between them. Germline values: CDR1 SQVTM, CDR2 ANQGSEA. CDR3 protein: CSVRTALYYEQYF. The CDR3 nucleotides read TGCAGCGTTAGGACAGCTCTCTACTACGAGCAGTACTTC.

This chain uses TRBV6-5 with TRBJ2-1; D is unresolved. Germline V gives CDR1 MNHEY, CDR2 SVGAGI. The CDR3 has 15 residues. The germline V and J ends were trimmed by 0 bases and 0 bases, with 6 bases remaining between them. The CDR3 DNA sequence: TGTGCCAGCAGTTACTCCAGTAGCTCCTACAATGAGCAGTTCTTC. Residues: CASSYSSSSYNEQFF.

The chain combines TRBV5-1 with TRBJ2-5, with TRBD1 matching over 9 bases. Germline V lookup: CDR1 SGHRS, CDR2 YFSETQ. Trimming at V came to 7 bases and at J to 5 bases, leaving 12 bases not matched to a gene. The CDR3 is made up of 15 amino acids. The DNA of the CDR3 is TGCGCCAGCCTCCCAGATGGGACAGGGATGGAGACCCAGTACTTC. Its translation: CASLPDGTGMETQYF.

CDR3 residues: CASSRAGGRGNEQFF. CDR3 in DNA: TGTGCCAGCAGTCGGGCAGGGGGAAGGGGCAATGAGCAGTTCTTC. This rearrangement joins TRBV6-5 to TRBJ2-1, with 7 bases that match TRBD1. Trimming cost V 5 bases and J 6 bases; bases outside gene matches: 10. This CDR3 is built from 15 residues. In germline, CDR1 is MNHEY, CDR2 SVGAGI.

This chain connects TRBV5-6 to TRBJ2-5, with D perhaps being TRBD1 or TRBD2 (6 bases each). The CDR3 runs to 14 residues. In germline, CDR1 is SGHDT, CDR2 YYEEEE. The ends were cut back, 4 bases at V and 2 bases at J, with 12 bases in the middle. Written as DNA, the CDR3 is TGTGCCAGCAGCCGGGGGCAGGTTCAAGAGACCCAGTACTTC. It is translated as CASSRGQVQETQYF.

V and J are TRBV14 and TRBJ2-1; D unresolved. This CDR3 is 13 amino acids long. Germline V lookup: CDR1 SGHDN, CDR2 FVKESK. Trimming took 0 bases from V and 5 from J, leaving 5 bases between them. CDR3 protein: CASSQDRHNEQFF. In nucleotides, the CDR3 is TGTGCCAGCAGCCAAGATCGACACAATGAGCAGTTCTTC.

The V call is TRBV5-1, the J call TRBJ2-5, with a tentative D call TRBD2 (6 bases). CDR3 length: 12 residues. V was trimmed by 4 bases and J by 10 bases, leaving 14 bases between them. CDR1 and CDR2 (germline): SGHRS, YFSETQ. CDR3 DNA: TGCGCCAGCAGCCCCGGATGGGGAGGCCAGTACTTC. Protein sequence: CASSPGWGGQYF.

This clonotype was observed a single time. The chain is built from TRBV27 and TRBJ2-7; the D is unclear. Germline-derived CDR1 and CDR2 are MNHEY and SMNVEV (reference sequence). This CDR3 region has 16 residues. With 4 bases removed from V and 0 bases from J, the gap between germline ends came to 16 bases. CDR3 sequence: CASSSGMTRTSYEQYF. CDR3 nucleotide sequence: TGTGCCAGCAGTTCCGGTATGACCCGAACCTCCTACGAGCAGTACTTC.

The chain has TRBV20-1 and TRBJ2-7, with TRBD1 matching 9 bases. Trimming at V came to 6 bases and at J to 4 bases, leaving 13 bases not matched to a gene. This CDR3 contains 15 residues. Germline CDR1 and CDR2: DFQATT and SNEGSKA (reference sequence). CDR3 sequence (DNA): TGCAGTGCGCCGACTCCGGGACAGGGACCGTACGAGCAGTACTTC. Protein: CSAPTPGQGPYEQYF.

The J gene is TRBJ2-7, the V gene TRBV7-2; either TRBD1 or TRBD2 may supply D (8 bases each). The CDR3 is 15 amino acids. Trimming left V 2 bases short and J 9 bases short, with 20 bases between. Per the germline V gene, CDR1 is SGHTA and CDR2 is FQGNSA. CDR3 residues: CASSLRTGRREGQYF. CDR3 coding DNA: TGTGCCAGCAGCTTAAGGACAGGGAGACGGGAGGGGCAGTACTTC.

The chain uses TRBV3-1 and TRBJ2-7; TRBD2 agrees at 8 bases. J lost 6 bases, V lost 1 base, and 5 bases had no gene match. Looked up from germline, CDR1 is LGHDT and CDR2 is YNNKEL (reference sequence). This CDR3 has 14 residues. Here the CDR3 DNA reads TGTGCCAGCAGCCAAGCGGGAGGGCCTCTCGAGCAGTACTTC. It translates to CASSQAGGPLEQYF.

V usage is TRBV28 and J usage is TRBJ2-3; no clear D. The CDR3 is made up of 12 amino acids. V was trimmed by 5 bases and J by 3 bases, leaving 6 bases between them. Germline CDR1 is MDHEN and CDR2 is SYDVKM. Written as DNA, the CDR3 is TGTGCCAGCAGTCCCCAGACAGATACGCAGTATTTT. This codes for CASSPQTDTQYF.

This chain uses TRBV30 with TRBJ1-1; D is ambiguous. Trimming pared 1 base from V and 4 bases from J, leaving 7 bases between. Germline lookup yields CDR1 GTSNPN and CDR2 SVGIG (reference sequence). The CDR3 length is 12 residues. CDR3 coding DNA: TGTGCCTGGAGTGGCCTGGGCACTGAAGCTTTCTTT. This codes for CAWSGLGTEAFF.

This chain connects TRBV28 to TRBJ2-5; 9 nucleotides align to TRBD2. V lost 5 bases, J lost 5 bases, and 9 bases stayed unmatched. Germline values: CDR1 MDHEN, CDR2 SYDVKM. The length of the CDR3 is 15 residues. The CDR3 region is CASSTPAGGVETQYF. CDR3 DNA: TGTGCCAGCAGTACACCAGCGGGAGGCGTTGAGACCCAGTACTTC.

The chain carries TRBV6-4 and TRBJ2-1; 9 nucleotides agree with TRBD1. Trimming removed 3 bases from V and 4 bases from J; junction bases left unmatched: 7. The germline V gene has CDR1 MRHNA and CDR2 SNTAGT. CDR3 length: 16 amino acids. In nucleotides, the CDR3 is TGTGCCAGCAGTGAACAGGGGGCGTTTTCTTACAATGAGCAGTTCTTC. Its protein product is CASSEQGAFSYNEQFF.

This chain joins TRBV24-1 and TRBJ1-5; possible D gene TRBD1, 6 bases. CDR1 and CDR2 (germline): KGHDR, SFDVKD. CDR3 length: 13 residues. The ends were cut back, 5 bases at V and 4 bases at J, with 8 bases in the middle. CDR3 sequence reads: CATSGQANQPQHF. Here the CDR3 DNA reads TGTGCCACCAGTGGACAGGCTAATCAGCCCCAGCATTTT.

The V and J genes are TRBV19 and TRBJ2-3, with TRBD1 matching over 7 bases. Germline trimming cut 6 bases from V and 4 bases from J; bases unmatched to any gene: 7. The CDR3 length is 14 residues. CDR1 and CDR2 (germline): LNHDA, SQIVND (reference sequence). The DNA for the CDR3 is TGTGCCAGTAGCTTACAGACAGGGCCAGATACGCAGTATTTT. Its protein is CASSLQTGPDTQYF.

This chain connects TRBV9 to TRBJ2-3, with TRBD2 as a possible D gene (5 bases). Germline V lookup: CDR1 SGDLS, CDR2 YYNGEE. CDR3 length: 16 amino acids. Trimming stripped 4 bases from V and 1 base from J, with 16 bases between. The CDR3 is CASSHSEGRGTDTQYF. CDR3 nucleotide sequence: TGTGCCAGCAGCCATAGCGAGGGAAGAGGCACAGATACGCAGTATTTT.